The 18 T cell receptor beta chains given below trace back to one sample, sequenced in a study of regulatory T cells in long-lasting Graves disease. Arm-PCR with iRepertoire HTBI primers amplified the CDR3 regions for these TCR beta libraries. One entry per CDR3 protein, called by TCRdb with MiXCR from the multiplex PCR reads. The profile shows more than 350,000 distinct CDR3 sequences, 14% to 15% of them singletons. Time point specified: newly diagnosed GD, antithyroid drugs for less than 3 months. With RNA extracted from PBMCs as input, the TCR library was made. The sample was also linked to a second study, of T cells in Graves' hyperthyroidism and ophthalmopathy.

The sample in question was peripheral blood mononuclear cells (PBMCs), obtained at new diagnosis, from a patient treated with antithyroid drugs. The source of these receptors is a woman aged 25-40 years with Graves disease.

In its sample, this clonotype was seen many times. The V and J genes are TRBV12-3 or TRBV12-4 and TRBJ1-5; D gene unclear. V dropped 3 bases and J dropped 3 bases, with 9 bases sitting between them. The CDR3 has 14 residues. CDR3 sequence reads: CASSFSADNQPQHF. The DNA of the CDR3 is TGTGCCAGCAGTTTCTCGGCGGACAATCAGCCCCAGCATTTT.

This clonotype was found many times. The chain recombines TRBV28 with TRBJ2-4; D might be TRBD1 (5 bases). The CDR3 length is 17 residues. Between the trimmed V and J ends, which lost 3 bases and 6 bases, there was a span of 21 bases. The germline V gene has CDR1 MDHEN and CDR2 SYDVKM. CDR3 in amino acids: CASSLWGSRQGLNIQYF. CDR3 nucleotides: TGTGCCAGCAGTTTGTGGGGATCGCGGCAGGGCCTAAACATTCAGTACTTC.

This clonotype was found many times. The chain is built from TRBV7-2 and TRBJ2-5; D call uncertain. CDR3 length equals 13 residues. Per the germline V gene, CDR1 is SGHTA and CDR2 is FQGNSA. Trimming left V 4 bases short and J 5 bases short, with 11 bases between. CDR3 DNA sequence: TGTGCCAGCAGCTGGGGTGGTGCGGAGACCCAGTACTTC. Translation: CASSWGGAETQYF.

There are a few counts of this clonotype. The chain carries TRBV27 and TRBJ2-1, with D perhaps matching TRBD2 (6 bases). Germline loops: CDR1 MNHEY, CDR2 SMNVEV (reference sequence). V was cut by 6 bases and J by 4 bases, with 22 bases left in between. The CDR3 contains 17 residues. The CDR3 bases are TGTGCCAGCAGCCTGTCGTTAGCGGCATACCGATACAATGAGCAGTTCTTC. Its translation is CASSLSLAAYRYNEQFF.

Many counts were recorded for this clonotype. The rearrangement links TRBV5-1 to TRBJ1-1; D remains ambiguous. This CDR3 contains 13 residues. CDR1 is SGHRS and CDR2 is YFSETQ in the germline V gene. Between the trimmed V and J ends, which lost 0 bases and 3 bases, there was a span of 6 bases. The CDR3, as DNA: TGCGCCAGCAGCTTGGAGCTATACACTGAAGCTTTCTTT. Encoded protein: CASSLELYTEAFF.

The table lists this clonotype with a few counts. V is TRBV13 and J is TRBJ2-1, with TRBD2 identical over 14 bases. Germline V CDR1 and CDR2: PRHDT, FYEKMQ (reference sequence). J gave up 9 bases and V 6 bases, and 13 bases lay outside the gene matches. The CDR3 is 17 residues long. This chain's CDR3 is CASSMVGLAGETAEQFF. CDR3 sequence (DNA): TGTGCCAGCAGTATGGTGGGACTAGCGGGAGAGACCGCTGAGCAGTTCTTC.

This clonotype was recorded a few times. This rearrangement joins TRBV28 to TRBJ2-7; D may be TRBD2 (6 bases). There are 14 residues in the CDR3. V lost 3 bases and J 6 bases, leaving 15 bases between the germline ends. CDR1 and CDR2 from the germline V gene are MDHEN and SYDVKM. This CDR3 reads CASSLTRRATEQYF. The DNA for the CDR3 is TGTGCCAGCAGTTTGACTAGGAGGGCCACCGAGCAGTACTTC.

This clonotype was detected only a few times. V usage is TRBV27 and J usage is TRBJ1-4, with TRBD1 identical over 11 bases. The CDR3 runs to 19 residues. The J segment lost 5 bases and the V segment lost 5 bases, leaving 16 bases of the junction unmatched. The germline gives CDR1 MNHEY, CDR2 SMNVEV (reference sequence). CDR3 loop: CASSRGVSGTGGTNEKLFF. CDR3 DNA sequence: TGTGCCAGCAGTAGGGGGGTGTCCGGGACAGGGGGAACAAATGAAAAACTGTTTTTT.

V gene TRBV13 combines with J gene TRBJ2-6, with TRBD1 as a possible D gene (6 bases). This CDR3 comprises 15 residues. Germline V gene data show CDR1 as PRHDT and CDR2 as FYEKMQ (reference sequence). Trimming pared 5 bases from V and 2 bases from J, leaving 10 bases between. CDR3 sequence reads: CASSARGTGANVLTF. The CDR3 DNA sequence: TGTGCCAGCAGCGCCAGGGGTACTGGGGCCAACGTCCTGACTTTC.

This chain uses TRBV13 with TRBJ2-1; D is possibly TRBD2 (6 bases). The V gene lost 6 bases and the J gene lost 6 bases, with 18 bases spanning the gap. CDR1 is PRHDT and CDR2 is FYEKMQ in the germline V gene (reference sequence). The CDR3 length is 15 residues. CDR3: CASRTVRETPNEQFF. The CDR3, as DNA: TGTGCCAGCAGGACGGTCCGGGAGACACCCAATGAGCAGTTCTTC.

This clonotype was counted at least ten times. This sequence joins TRBV2 and TRBJ1-2; D gene uncertain. V was pared by 5 bases and J by 6 bases, with 4 bases between. Germline assignment: CDR1 SNHLY and CDR2 FYNNEI. There are 10 residues in the CDR3. CDR3 DNA: TGTGCCAGCAGTTCGAATGGCTACACCTTC. Its protein product is CASSSNGYTF.

This clonotype was counted ten times or more. The rearrangement joins TRBV28 to TRBJ2-2, with TRBD2 identical over 11 bases. CDR1 is MDHEN, CDR2 SYDVKM, per germline. V shed 5 bases, J shed 2 bases, and the junction held 1 base outside the gene matches. The CDR3 extends over 15 amino acids. Here the CDR3 DNA reads TGTGCCAGCAGTCGACTAGCGGGAAACACCGGGGAGCTGTTTTTT. Its translation is CASSRLAGNTGELFF.

This clonotype was counted at least ten times. The chain couples TRBV6-1 to TRBJ2-7; TRBD2 aligns across 13 bases. Germline loops: CDR1 MNHNS, CDR2 SASEGT. Unmatched junction bases numbered 5, after V lost 6 bases and J lost 3 bases. The CDR3 contains 15 residues. The CDR3: CASRTGTSGNYEQYF. In DNA, the CDR3 is TGTGCCAGCAGGACCGGGACTAGCGGGAACTACGAGCAGTACTTC.

This clonotype was seen at least ten times. The chain is built from TRBV18 and TRBJ2-3; 7 nucleotides align to TRBD2. The germline V gene has CDR1 KGHSH and CDR2 LQKENI. CDR3 length: 14 residues. V gave up 4 bases and J gave up 3 bases; unmatched junction bases: 4. The CDR3 coding sequence is TGTGCCAGCTCACAATCGGGGGGAACAGATACGCAGTATTTT. This translates into CASSQSGGTDTQYF.

The table lists this clonotype with many counts. The chain combines TRBV30 with TRBJ1-4; 9 nucleotides match TRBD1. Germline CDR1 and CDR2: GTSNPN and SVGIG (reference sequence). Unmatched junction bases numbered 7, after V lost 1 base and J lost 4 bases. The CDR3 totals 16 residues. CDR3 loop: CAWSEGQGGINEKLFF. For the CDR3, the DNA is TGTGCCTGGAGTGAGGGACAGGGCGGGATTAATGAAAAACTGTTTTTT.

This clonotype has a count of ten or more. This chain uses TRBV29-1 with TRBJ1-1, with D uncertain. The CDR3 contains 11 residues. Trimming removed 1 base from V and 0 bases from J, with 0 bases in between. Germline V lookup: CDR1 SQVTM, CDR2 ANQGSEA. The CDR3 sequence is CSVEVNTEAFF. CDR3 in DNA: TGCAGCGTTGAAGTGAACACTGAAGCTTTCTTT.

This clonotype was detected many times. V usage is TRBV12-3 or TRBV12-4 and J usage is TRBJ1-5, with D unresolved. The CDR3 has 14 residues. Between the trimmed V and J ends, which lost 5 bases and 2 bases, there was a span of 10 bases. The CDR3 DNA sequence: TGTGCCAGCAGTCCGGGTCTGGGCAATCAGCCCCAGCATTTT. Encoded protein: CASSPGLGNQPQHF.

This chain joins TRBV2 and TRBJ1-1; TRBD1 aligns across 9 bases. The germline V gene has CDR1 SNHLY and CDR2 FYNNEI. V shed 5 bases, J shed 4 bases, and the junction held 8 bases outside the gene matches. The CDR3 spans 15 residues. CDR3 nucleotide sequence: TGTGCCAGCAGTCTCGGGGGACAGGGAGGCACTGAAGCTTTCTTT. Amino acid sequence: CASSLGGQGGTEAFF.